These T cell receptor beta chains were read from a single sample in a study of blood T cells in healthy people across ages. TCRdb used MiXCR to reprocess the 5' RACE reads, holding one entry per CDR3 protein. Of about 1,800,000 distinct CDR3 sequences listed, about 28% were seen once; the top ten hold roughly 8%. The sample comprised blood. The receptors were gathered from a woman in her twenties or thirties in good health. The CDR3 runs from the conserved cysteine through the conserved F or W. Fields, in order: V gene, D gene, J gene, clone size, CDR3 protein, CDR3 DNA. The D gene is left open where the match is weak. Expanded clones get a size class; other rows say once, few or many, or leave the size out.

V: TRBV29-1
D: TRBD2
J: TRBJ2-5
size: few
CDR3: CSVGGLAGVNEQYF
DNA: TGCAGCGTTGGGGGACTAGCGGGAGTCAATGAGCAGTACTTC

V: TRBV6-2/TRBV6-3
D: TRBD1
J: TRBJ1-1
size: few
CDR3: CASRPQGASTEAFF
DNA: TGTGCCAGCAGACCGCAGGGGGCGAGCACTGAAGCTTTCTTT

V: TRBV12-3/TRBV12-4
D: NA
J: TRBJ1-5
size: NA
CDR3: CASSFESDQPQHF
DNA: TGTGCCAGCAGTTTTGAATCTGATCAGCCCCAGCATTTT

V: TRBV29-1
D: TRBD1
J: TRBJ2-7
size: NA
CDR3: CSVEGDSGDYEQYF
DNA: TGCAGCGTTGAAGGGGACAGTGGGGACTACGAGCAGTACTTC

V: TRBV5-1
D: TRBD2
J: TRBJ2-1
size: NA
CDR3: CASSRQTSGGTPNEQFF
DNA: TGCGCCAGCAGCAGACAGACTAGCGGGGGGACCCCGAACGAGCAGTTCTTC

V: TRBV20-1
D: TRBD1
J: TRBJ2-3
size: NA
CDR3: CSAWDRGGADTQYF
DNA: TGCAGTGCATGGGACAGGGGAGGAGCAGATACGCAGTATTTT

V: TRBV7-2
D: NA
J: TRBJ2-5
size: few
CDR3: CASSLLALARGGETQYF
DNA: TGTGCCAGCAGCTTACTGGCACTAGCGAGAGGGGGAGAGACCCAGTACTTC

V: TRBV2
D: NA
J: TRBJ2-7
size: few
CDR3: CASSAPLVASEQYF
DNA: TGTGCCAGCAGTGCCCCCCTTGTAGCGAGCGAGCAGTACTTC

V: TRBV7-9
D: NA
J: TRBJ2-7
size: NA
CDR3: CASSLESGAGGEQYF
DNA: TGTGCCAGCAGCTTAGAGTCTGGGGCTGGTGGCGAGCAGTACTTC

V: TRBV4-1
D: TRBD1
J: TRBJ1-1
size: few
CDR3: CASSPTGTAKLNTEAFF
DNA: TGCGCCAGCAGCCCTACTGGGACAGCCAAATTGAACACTGAAGCTTTCTTT

V: TRBV20-1
D: NA
J: TRBJ2-1
size: NA
CDR3: CSARVGGSNEQFF
DNA: TGCAGTGCTAGAGTTGGGGGGTCCAATGAGCAGTTCTTC

V: TRBV2
D: TRBD1
J: TRBJ2-7
size: few
CDR3: CASRKGATYEQYF
DNA: TGTGCCAGCAGAAAGGGGGCAACCTACGAGCAGTACTTC

V: TRBV29-1
D: NA
J: TRBJ1-1
size: many
CDR3: CSVYRTGKAEAFF
DNA: TGCAGCGTTTATCGGACGGGAAAGGCTGAAGCTTTCTTT

V: TRBV5-1
D: NA
J: TRBJ1-6
size: few
CDR3: CASSFSREDSPLHF
DNA: TGCGCCAGCAGCTTCAGCAGGGAGGATTCACCCCTCCACTTT

V: TRBV4-1
D: NA
J: TRBJ2-6
size: many
CDR3: CASSPMGSGANVLTF
DNA: TGCGCCAGCAGCCCCATGGGCTCTGGGGCCAACGTCCTGACTTTC

V: TRBV12-5
D: TRBD2
J: TRBJ2-3
size: NA
CDR3: CASGSGTSGGLSTDTQYF
DNA: TGTGCTAGTGGTTCCGGGACTAGCGGGGGCCTTAGCACAGATACGCAGTATTTT

V: TRBV2
D: NA
J: TRBJ1-2
size: few
CDR3: CASSELSNGRGGYTF
DNA: TGTGCCAGCAGTGAATTGTCAAACGGAAGGGGAGGCTACACCTTC

V: TRBV7-2
D: NA
J: TRBJ2-2
size: NA
CDR3: CASSNQVAVSGELFF
DNA: TGTGCCAGCAGCAACCAGGTCGCAGTCTCCGGGGAGCTGTTTTTT

V: TRBV5-1
D: NA
J: TRBJ2-7
size: NA
CDR3: CASSVTTVTYEQYF
DNA: TGCGCCAGCAGCGTAACGACAGTTACCTACGAGCAGTACTTC

V: TRBV5-1
D: TRBD1
J: TRBJ1-2
size: NA
CDR3: CASSGDRGIYGYTF
DNA: TGCGCCAGCAGCGGGGACAGGGGAATTTATGGCTACACCTTC

V: TRBV29-1
D: NA
J: TRBJ2-5
size: NA
CDR3: CSACAIQETQYF
DNA: TGCAGCGCCTGCGCCATCCAAGAGACCCAGTACTTC

V: TRBV20-1
D: NA
J: TRBJ2-4
size: few
CDR3: CSAYPGGAEDIQYF
DNA: TGCAGTGCCTATCCTGGGGGGGCCGAGGACATTCAGTACTTC

V: TRBV20-1
D: TRBD1
J: TRBJ2-7
size: few
CDR3: CSAGKGQVQYF
DNA: TGCAGTGCTGGAAAAGGACAGGTGCAGTACTTC

V: TRBV25-1
D: NA
J: TRBJ1-6
size: few
CDR3: CASNGDKSNNSPLHF
DNA: TGTGCCAGCAACGGGGACAAAAGTAATAATTCACCCCTCCACTTT

V: TRBV13
D: NA
J: TRBJ2-1
size: NA
CDR3: CASNFPSPLRYEQFF
DNA: TGTGCCAGCAACTTTCCCTCTCCCCTTCGCTATGAGCAGTTCTTC

V: TRBV6-6
D: NA
J: TRBJ1-2
size: NA
CDR3: CASSYSGGPGNYGYTF
DNA: TGTGCCAGCAGTTACTCGGGAGGTCCTGGGAACTATGGCTACACCTTC

V: TRBV6-6
D: TRBD2
J: TRBJ2-5
size: many
CDR3: CASTAGGETQYF
DNA: TGTGCCAGCACAGCGGGGGGGGAGACCCAGTACTTC

V: TRBV27
D: NA
J: TRBJ2-6
size: NA
CDR3: CASSDRSSSGANVLTF
DNA: TGTGCCAGCAGTGACCGATCTAGCTCTGGGGCCAACGTCCTGACTTTC

V: TRBV29-1
D: TRBD1
J: TRBJ1-1
size: NA
CDR3: CSARTGAAFF
DNA: TGCAGCGCGCGTACAGGGGCCGCTTTCTTT